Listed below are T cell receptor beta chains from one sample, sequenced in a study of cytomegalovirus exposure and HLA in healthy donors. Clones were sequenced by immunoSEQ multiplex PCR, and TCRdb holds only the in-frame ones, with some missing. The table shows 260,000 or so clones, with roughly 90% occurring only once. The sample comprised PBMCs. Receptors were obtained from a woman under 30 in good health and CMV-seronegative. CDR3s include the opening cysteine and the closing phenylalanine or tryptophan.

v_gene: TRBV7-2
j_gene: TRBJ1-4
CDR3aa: CASSLTRTVANEKLFF

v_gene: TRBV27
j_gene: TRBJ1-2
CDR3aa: CASSPTGFYGYTF

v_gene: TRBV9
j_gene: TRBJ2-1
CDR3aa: CASSVAGLPDNEQFF

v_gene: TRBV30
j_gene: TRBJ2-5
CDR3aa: CAWSGGTGGRETQYF

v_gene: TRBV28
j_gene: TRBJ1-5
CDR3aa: CASSGRYDQPQHF

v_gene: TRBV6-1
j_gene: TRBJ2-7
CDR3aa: CASSELAGTSYEQYF

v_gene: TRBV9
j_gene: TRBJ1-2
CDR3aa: CASSVELGHRYTF

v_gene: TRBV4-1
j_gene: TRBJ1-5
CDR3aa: CASSQAVGLQGLPQHF

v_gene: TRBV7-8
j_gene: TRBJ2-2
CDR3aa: CASSHKRGQNTGELFF

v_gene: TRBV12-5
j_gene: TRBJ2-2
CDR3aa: CASGFLPSSGRNTGELFF

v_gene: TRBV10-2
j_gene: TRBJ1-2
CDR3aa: CASSTGTGTREGF

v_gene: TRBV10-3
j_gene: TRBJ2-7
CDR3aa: CAISPPGYEQYF

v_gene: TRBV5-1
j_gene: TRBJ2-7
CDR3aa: CASSLRTSGSYEQYF

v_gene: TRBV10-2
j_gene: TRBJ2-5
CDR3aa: CASTEGGDGETQYF

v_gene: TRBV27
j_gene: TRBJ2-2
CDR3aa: CASSSGTGVLVTGELFF

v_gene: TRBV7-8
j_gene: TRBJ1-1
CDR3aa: CASSFKTGGFDTEAFF

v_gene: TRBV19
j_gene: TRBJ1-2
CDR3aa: CASSIQAGRQNYGYTF

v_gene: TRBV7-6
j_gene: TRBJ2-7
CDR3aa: CASSLASSGLTYEQYF

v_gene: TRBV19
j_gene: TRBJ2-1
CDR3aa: CASSIQTSGSANEQFF

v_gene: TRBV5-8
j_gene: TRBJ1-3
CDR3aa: CASTGFRGVTGNTIYF

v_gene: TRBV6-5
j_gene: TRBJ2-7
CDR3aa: CASSFGLDGTYEQYF

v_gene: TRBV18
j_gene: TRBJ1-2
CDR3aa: CASSPIEDGYTF

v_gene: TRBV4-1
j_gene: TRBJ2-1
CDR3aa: CASSQESAISYNEQFF

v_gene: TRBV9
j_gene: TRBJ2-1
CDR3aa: CASSVGDLNEQFF

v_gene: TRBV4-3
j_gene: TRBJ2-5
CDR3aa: CASSHGDRAHETQYF

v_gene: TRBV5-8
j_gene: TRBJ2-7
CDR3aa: CASIPRLQGAAGYEQYF

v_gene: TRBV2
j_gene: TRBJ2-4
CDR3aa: CAIWDYTKNIQYF

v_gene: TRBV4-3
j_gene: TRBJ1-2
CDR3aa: CASSQLMGGRGGYTF

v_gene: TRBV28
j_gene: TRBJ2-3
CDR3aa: CASSFPRLAGAPSTDTQYF

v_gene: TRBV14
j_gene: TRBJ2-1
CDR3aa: CASSQVGGLAFDEQFF

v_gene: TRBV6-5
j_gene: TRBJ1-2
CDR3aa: CASSYQEDYGYTF

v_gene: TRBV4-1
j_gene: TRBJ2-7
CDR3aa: CASSQSPGTYEQYF